This entry describes one T cell receptor beta chain. The sample belongs to a study of blood T cell repertoires in COVID-19. Whole-study context: T cells, B-cell-depleted T cells, or PBMCs supplied cDNA or gDNA.

This CDR3 spans 16 amino acids. The V and J ends lost 0 bases and 3 bases respectively, with 11 bases between them. CDR1 LNHNV and CDR2 YYDKDF come from the germline V gene (reference sequence). As originally analysed: Estimation of nucleated cell counts was performed using reference gene primer amplification. Using immunoSEQ multiplex PCR, the repertoire was profiled, and TCRdb retains in-frame clones only, with some absent. The DNA gave D and trimming, while V, J and clone size come from that table. Here the sample spans 140,000 or so clones, approximately 85% being singletons. The chain recombines TRBV15 with TRBJ1-4, with D unresolved. Sequencing was carried out using peripheral blood. The receptor's source is a man aged 70-80 years with acute or convalescent COVID-19. The CDR3 nucleotides read TGTGCCACCAGCAGAGATCGTAGTAGATCTAATGAAAAACTGTTTTTT. Residues: CATSRDRSRSNEKLFF. Full variable domain (remainder filled in from reference TRBV15 and TRBJ1-4): DAMVIQNPRYQVTQFGKPVTLSCSQTLNHNVMYWYQQKSSQAPKLLFHYYDKDFNNEADTPDNFQSRRPNTSFCFLDIRSPGLGDTAMYLCATSRDRSRSNEKLFFGSGTQLSVL.